This T cell receptor (beta chain) was recorded in a study of T cell changes during pregnancy in multiple sclerosis. Profiled with immunoSEQ multiplex PCR; TCRdb holds only in-frame clones, not every one. Of some 41,000 clones in the sample, approximately 90% are singletons; the top ten hold around 1.5%. Sequencing was done on a sample of PBMCs (not recorded whether the cells were cultured). The sequence came from a female donor with multiple sclerosis, enrolled in a pregnancy study.

Here the CDR3 reads CASSLEAGLVGYTF. The CDR3 bases are TGTGCCAGCAGTTTGGAGGCAGGGTTAGTTGGCTACACCTTC. The chain combines TRBV28 with TRBJ1-2; weak D call: TRBD1 (5 bases). The length of the CDR3 is 14 residues. Trimming left V 3 bases short and J 7 bases short, with 15 bases between. Looked up from germline, CDR1 is MDHEN and CDR2 is SYDVKM.